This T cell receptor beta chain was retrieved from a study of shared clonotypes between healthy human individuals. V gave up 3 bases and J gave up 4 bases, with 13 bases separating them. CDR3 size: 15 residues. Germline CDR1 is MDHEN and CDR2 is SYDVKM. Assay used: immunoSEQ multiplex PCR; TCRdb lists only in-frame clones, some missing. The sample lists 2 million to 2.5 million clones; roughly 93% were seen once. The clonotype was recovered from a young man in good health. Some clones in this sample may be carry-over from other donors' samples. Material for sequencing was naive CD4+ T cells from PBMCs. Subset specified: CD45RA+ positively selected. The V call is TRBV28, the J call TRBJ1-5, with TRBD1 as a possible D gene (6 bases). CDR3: CASSFRGRINQPQHF. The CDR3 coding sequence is TGTGCCAGCAGTTTTCGGGGGCGCATTAATCAGCCCCAGCATTTT. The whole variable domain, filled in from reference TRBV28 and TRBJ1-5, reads DVKVTQSSRYLVKRTGEKVFLECVQDMDHENMFWYRQDPGLGLRLIYFSYDVKMKEKGDIPEGYSVSREKKERFSLILESASTNQTSMYLCASSFRGRINQPQHFGDGTRLSIL.